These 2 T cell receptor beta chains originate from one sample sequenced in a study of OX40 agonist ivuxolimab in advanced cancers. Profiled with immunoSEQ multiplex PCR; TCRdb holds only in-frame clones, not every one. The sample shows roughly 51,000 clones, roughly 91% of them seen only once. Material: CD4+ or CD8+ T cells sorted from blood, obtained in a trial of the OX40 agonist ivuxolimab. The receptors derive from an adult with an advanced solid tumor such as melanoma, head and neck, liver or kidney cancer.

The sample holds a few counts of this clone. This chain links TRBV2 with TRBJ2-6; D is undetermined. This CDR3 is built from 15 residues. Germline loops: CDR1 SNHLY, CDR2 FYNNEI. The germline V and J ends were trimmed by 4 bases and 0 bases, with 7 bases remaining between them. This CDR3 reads CASSVHNSGANVLTF. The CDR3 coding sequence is TGTGCCAGCAGTGTACATAACTCTGGGGCCAACGTCCTGACTTTC.

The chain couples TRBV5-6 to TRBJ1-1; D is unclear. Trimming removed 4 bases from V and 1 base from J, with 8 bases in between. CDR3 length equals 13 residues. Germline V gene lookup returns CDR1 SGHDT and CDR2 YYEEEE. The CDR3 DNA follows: TGTGCCAGCAGCCCACGGCGGAACACTGAAGCTTTCTTT. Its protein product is CASSPRRNTEAFF.